This is a list of T cell receptor beta chains from one sample in a study of shared clonotypes between healthy human individuals. Clones were read by immunoSEQ multiplex PCR, and TCRdb kept only the in-frame ones, dropping some. The top ten hold 0.95% to 1.5% of the sample, which has roughly 2,000,000 clones, about 95% seen once. Sample: naive CD8+ T cells sorted from blood. These receptors came from a man between 18 and 35 years old in good health. Each CDR3 is given with its conserved first and last residue.

V gene: TRBV6-5; J gene: TRBJ2-7; CDR3 protein: CASSYVEVREQYF
V gene: TRBV11-2; J gene: TRBJ2-7; CDR3 protein: CASSQGLAYEQYF
V gene: TRBV4-1; J gene: TRBJ1-4; CDR3 protein: CASSPVVTNEKLFF
V gene: TRBV20-1; J gene: TRBJ1-2; CDR3 protein: CSLRENYGYTF
V gene: TRBV6-5; J gene: TRBJ1-1; CDR3 protein: CASSYPSQVEAFF
V gene: TRBV11-2; J gene: TRBJ2-1; CDR3 protein: CASSSSVNEQFF
V gene: TRBV27; J gene: TRBJ2-3; CDR3 protein: CASSLRGLAGYTDTQYF
V gene: TRBV7-6; J gene: TRBJ2-7; CDR3 protein: CASSLVTAESSYEQYF
V gene: TRBV4-1; J gene: TRBJ1-5; CDR3 protein: CASSQDPGSGNQPQHF
V gene: TRBV27; J gene: TRBJ2-2; CDR3 protein: CASHLAGAAGTGELFF
V gene: TRBV4-1; J gene: TRBJ1-1; CDR3 protein: CASSYGPGMNTEAFF
V gene: TRBV12-5; J gene: TRBJ1-1; CDR3 protein: CASGLFGTGNTEAFF
V gene: TRBV28; J gene: TRBJ2-2; CDR3 protein: CASSFRDRGNTGELFF
V gene: TRBV11-2; J gene: TRBJ2-7; CDR3 protein: CASTPGTGSYEQYF
V gene: TRBV5-6; J gene: TRBJ1-1; CDR3 protein: CASRGTANTEAFF
V gene: TRBV5-1; J gene: TRBJ2-3; CDR3 protein: CASSQYAGQSTDTQYF
V gene: TRBV27; J gene: TRBJ2-1; CDR3 protein: CASSALQGNEQFF
V gene: TRBV9; J gene: TRBJ2-7; CDR3 protein: CASSFSSYEQYF
V gene: TRBV7-9; J gene: TRBJ2-7; CDR3 protein: CASSQSTWSSYEQYF
V gene: TRBV18; J gene: TRBJ2-1; CDR3 protein: CASSPGGNEQFF
V gene: TRBV7-9; J gene: TRBJ2-1; CDR3 protein: CASSLLAGGRNEQFF
V gene: TRBV5-5; J gene: TRBJ2-5; CDR3 protein: CASSLGGTSGVTGETQYF
V gene: TRBV19; J gene: TRBJ2-7; CDR3 protein: CASSIRAGDLYEQYF
V gene: TRBV13; J gene: TRBJ2-7; CDR3 protein: CASSARTSGAYEQYF
V gene: TRBV7-2; J gene: TRBJ2-5; CDR3 protein: CASSSEWGEAQYF
V gene: TRBV9; J gene: TRBJ2-3; CDR3 protein: CASSVGGSADTQYF
V gene: TRBV11-2; J gene: TRBJ2-5; CDR3 protein: CASTPGGAETQYF
V gene: TRBV7-9; J gene: TRBJ2-2; CDR3 protein: CASSSSGTTVYTGELFF
V gene: TRBV10-1; J gene: TRBJ2-3; CDR3 protein: CASSDHTSGADTQYF
V gene: TRBV2; J gene: TRBJ2-7; CDR3 protein: CASSAGPHEQYF
V gene: TRBV19; J gene: TRBJ1-2; CDR3 protein: CASRYRDSSLINYGYTF
V gene: TRBV27; J gene: TRBJ2-3; CDR3 protein: CASSLSPAGKIDTDTQYF
V gene: TRBV7-9; J gene: TRBJ2-1; CDR3 protein: CASSPGLAGDMNEQFF
V gene: TRBV27; J gene: TRBJ1-1; CDR3 protein: CASSVTGRDTEAFF
V gene: TRBV13; J gene: TRBJ2-1; CDR3 protein: CASSPRLALTYNEQFF
V gene: TRBV27; J gene: TRBJ2-7; CDR3 protein: CASRVHPDQTYEQYF
V gene: TRBV7-2; J gene: TRBJ1-2; CDR3 protein: CASSPGNYGYTF
V gene: TRBV4-3; J gene: TRBJ2-7; CDR3 protein: CASSHFKRPDYEQYF
V gene: TRBV7-2; J gene: TRBJ2-3; CDR3 protein: CASSPYGGTDTQYF